This T cell receptor (beta chain) was observed in a study of monozygotic twins with inflammatory bowel disease. From its re-call of the 5' RACE reads, TCRdb lists each CDR3 protein once, without DNA. This repertoire includes approximately 200,000 distinct CDR3 sequences. The germline gives CDR1 SGHTA, CDR2 FQGNSA. The CDR3 runs 16 residues. The chain has TRBV7-2 and TRBJ2-2. Material for sequencing was blood. The clonotype comes from a human donor with ulcerative colitis or Crohn's disease, or a healthy co-twin of an affected twin (not recorded which). The CDR3 protein is CASSFFLTKPTGELFF.